This T cell receptor beta chain was sequenced in a study of blood T cell repertoires in COVID-19. Study context: T cells, B-cell-depleted T cells, or PBMCs supplied cDNA or gDNA.

As to this clone: At the DNA level, this CDR3 is encoded by other sequences in the same sample as well.

This CDR3 contains 14 residues. In germline, CDR1 is SGHRS, CDR2 YFSETQ. The ends were cut back, 0 bases at V and 4 bases at J, with 7 bases in the middle. The assay was immunoSEQ multiplex PCR, and TCRdb's table has in-frame clones only and misses some. The sample lists roughly 180,000 clones, about nine tenths seen once, with approximately 2% in the top ten. Those who participated ranged in age from roughly 18 to 89 years and resided in about two dozen US areas. Participant-reported clinical history was the basis for cohort assignment. Cohort 3 donors counted as recovered after two negative PCRs, clearance, or resolved symptoms.

The TCR originated in a woman between 25 and 40 years old who had recovered from COVID-19. The chain has TRBV5-1 and TRBJ1-4; possible D gene TRBD1, 5 bases. Sequencing input: PBMCs or T cells enriched from blood (not recorded which). In DNA, the CDR3 is TGCGCCAGCAGCTTGGGACAGAGTAATGAAAAACTGTTTTTT. The encoded protein is CASSLGQSNEKLFF. Filled out from reference TRBV5-1 and TRBJ1-4, the complete variable domain reads KAGVTQTPRYLIKTRGQQVTLSCSPISGHRSVSWYQQTPGQGLQFLFEYFSETQRNKGNFPGRFSGRQFSNSRSEMNVSTLELGDSALYLCASSLGQSNEKLFFGSGTQLSVL.